The clone carrying this T cell receptor (beta chain) has ten or more counts. Its target is not known. 2 million unsorted PBMCs were stored in RNAlater at -80 °C before RNA extraction. This entry is derived from a study of neurological immune-mediated disorders. Overall study: Of 34 multiple sclerosis patients, approximately 31 were relapsing-remitting and 3 secondary progressive.

Overall study findings and caveats: Grouping of repertoires by phylogeny put those of 18 of 34 multiple sclerosis patients into a single related-CDR3 cluster, a possible signature. For the multiple sclerosis repertoire cluster, an association with any clinical or MRI feature was absent.

CDR1 SGHRS and CDR2 YFSETQ come from the germline V gene. Trimming stripped 0 bases from V and 0 bases from J, with 4 bases between. This CDR3 is built from 14 residues. MiXCR, run by TCRdb on the 5' RACE reads, gives a single entry per CDR3 protein. Of about 46,000 distinct CDR3 sequences in the sample, 4% to 5.5% were seen once. This TCR was recovered from a woman aged 60 to 75 with multiple sclerosis. Sequencing input: PBMCs. The chain combines TRBV5-1 with TRBJ2-1; D gene uncertain. CDR3 DNA: TGCGCCAGCAGCTTGGCTTTCTCCTACAATGAGCAGTTCTTC. Encoded protein: CASSLAFSYNEQFF. The full variable domain, completed using reference TRBV5-1 and TRBJ2-1, is KAGVTQTPRYLIKTRGQQVTLSCSPISGHRSVSWYQQTPGQGLQFLFEYFSETQRNKGNFPGRFSGRQFSNSRSEMNVSTLELGDSALYLCASSLAFSYNEQFFGPGTRLTVL.